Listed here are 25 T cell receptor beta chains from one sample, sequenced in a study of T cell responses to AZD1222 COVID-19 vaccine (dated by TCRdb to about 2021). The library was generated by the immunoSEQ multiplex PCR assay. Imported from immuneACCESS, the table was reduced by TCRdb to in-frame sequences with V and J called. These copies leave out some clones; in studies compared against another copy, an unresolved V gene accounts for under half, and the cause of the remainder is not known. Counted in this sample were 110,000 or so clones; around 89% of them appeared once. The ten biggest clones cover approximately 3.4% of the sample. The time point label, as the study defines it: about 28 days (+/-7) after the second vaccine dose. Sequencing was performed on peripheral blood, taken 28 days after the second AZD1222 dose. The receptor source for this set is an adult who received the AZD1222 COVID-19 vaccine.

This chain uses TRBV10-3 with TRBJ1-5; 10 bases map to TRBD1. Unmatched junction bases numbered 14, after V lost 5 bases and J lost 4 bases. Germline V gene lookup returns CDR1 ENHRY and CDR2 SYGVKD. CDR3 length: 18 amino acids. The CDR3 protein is CAISSNPGTGALNQPQHF. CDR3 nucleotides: TGTGCCATCAGTTCAAATCCCGGGACAGGGGCTCTAAATCAGCCCCAGCATTTT.

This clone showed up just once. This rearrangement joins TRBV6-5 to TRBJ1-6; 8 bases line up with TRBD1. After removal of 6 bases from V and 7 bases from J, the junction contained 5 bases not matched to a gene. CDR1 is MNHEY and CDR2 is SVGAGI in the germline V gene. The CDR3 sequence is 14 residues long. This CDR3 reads CASRRQGKNSPLHF. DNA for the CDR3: TGTGCCAGCAGGAGACAGGGGAAGAATTCACCCCTCCACTTT.

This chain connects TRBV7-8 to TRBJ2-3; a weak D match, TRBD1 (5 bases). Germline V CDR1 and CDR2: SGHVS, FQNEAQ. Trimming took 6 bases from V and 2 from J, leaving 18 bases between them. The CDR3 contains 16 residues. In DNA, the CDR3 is TGTGCCAGCAGGGGAACAGGTCCCTCCTTCACAGATACGCAGTATTTT. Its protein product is CASRGTGPSFTDTQYF.

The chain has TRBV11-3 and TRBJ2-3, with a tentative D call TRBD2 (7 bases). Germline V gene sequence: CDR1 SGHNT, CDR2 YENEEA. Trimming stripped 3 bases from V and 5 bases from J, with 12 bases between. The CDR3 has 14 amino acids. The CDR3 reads CASSLRGGGDTQYF. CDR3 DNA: TGTGCCAGCAGCTTGAGGGGGGGCGGAGATACGCAGTATTTT.

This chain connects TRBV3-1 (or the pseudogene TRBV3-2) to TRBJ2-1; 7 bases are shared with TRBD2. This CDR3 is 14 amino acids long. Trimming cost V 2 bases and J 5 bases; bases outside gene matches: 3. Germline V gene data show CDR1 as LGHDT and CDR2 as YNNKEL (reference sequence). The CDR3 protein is CASSQTSADNEQFF. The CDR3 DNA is TGTGCCAGCAGCCAAACTAGCGCGGACAATGAGCAGTTCTTC.

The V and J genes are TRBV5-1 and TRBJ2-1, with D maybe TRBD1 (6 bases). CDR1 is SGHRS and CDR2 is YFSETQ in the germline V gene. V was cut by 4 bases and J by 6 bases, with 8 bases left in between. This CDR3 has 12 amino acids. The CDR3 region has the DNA TGCGCCAGCAGCCTAGGGGGCAATGAGCAGTTCTTC. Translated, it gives CASSLGGNEQFF.

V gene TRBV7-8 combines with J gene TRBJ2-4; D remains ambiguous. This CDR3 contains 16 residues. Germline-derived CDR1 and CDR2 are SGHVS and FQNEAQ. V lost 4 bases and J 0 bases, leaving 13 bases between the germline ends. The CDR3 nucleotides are TGTGCCAGCAGCTCCTCATCGTTACTAGCCAAAAACATTCAGTACTTC. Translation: CASSSSSLLAKNIQYF.

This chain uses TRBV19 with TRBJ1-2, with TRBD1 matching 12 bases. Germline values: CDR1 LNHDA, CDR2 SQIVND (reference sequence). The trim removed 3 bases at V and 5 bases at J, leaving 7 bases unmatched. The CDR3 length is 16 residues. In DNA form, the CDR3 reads TGTGCCAGTAGTATGGACCGGGACAGGGGGCTTTATGGCTACACCTTC. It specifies CASSMDRDRGLYGYTF.

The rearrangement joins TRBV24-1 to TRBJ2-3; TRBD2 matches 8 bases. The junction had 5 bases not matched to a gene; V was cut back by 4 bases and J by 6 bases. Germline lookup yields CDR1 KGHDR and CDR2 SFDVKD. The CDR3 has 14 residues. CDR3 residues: CATSEELAADTQYF. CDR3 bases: TGTGCCACCAGTGAAGAACTAGCGGCGGATACGCAGTATTTT.

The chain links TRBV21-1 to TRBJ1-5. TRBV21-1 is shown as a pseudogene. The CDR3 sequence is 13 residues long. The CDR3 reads CASSKRVWWPQHF. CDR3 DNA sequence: TGTGCCAGCAGCAAAAGGGTCTGGTGGCCCCAGCATTTT.

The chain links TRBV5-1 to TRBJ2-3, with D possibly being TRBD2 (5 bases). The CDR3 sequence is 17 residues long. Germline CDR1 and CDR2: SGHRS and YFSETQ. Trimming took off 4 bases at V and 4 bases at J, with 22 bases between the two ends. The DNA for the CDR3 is TGCGCCAGCAGCGATTGGTTGTGGGAGAGACGCCCAGATACGCAGTATTTT. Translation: CASSDWLWERRPDTQYF.

This CDR3 reads CASSDGRESTEQFF. CDR3 coding DNA: TGTGCCAGCAGTGACGGGCGGGAGTCCACTGAGCAGTTCTTC. The chain is built from TRBV6-4 and TRBJ2-1; 7 bases map to TRBD2. The germline V gene encodes CDR1 MRHNA and CDR2 SNTAGT. J was trimmed by 9 bases and V by 2 bases; bases with no gene match: 7. The CDR3 spans 14 residues.

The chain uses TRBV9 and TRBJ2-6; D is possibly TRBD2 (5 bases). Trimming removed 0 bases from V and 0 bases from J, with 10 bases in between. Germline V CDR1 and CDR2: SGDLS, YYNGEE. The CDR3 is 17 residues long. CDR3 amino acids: CASSVDGGLSGANVLTF. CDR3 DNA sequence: TGTGCCAGCAGCGTAGATGGAGGCCTCTCTGGGGCCAACGTCCTGACTTTC.

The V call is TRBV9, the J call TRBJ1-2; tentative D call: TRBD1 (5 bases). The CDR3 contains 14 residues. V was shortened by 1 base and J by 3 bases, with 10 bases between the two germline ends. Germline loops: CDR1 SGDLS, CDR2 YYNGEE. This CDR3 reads CASSVSVRDYGYTF. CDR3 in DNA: TGTGCCAGCAGCGTAAGCGTCAGGGACTATGGCTACACCTTC.

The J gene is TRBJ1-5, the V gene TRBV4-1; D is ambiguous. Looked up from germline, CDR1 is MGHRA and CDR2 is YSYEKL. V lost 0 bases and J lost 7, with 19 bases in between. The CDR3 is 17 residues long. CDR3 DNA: TGCGCCAGCAGCCAAGATCGGGGAGTGGGAGTTAGCCAGCCCCAGCATTTT. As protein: CASSQDRGVGVSQPQHF.

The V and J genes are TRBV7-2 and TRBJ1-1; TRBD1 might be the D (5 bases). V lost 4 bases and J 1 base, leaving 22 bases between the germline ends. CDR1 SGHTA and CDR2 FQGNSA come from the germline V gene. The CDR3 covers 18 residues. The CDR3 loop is CASSSDPERGIWNTEAFF. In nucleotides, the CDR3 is TGTGCCAGCAGCTCCGACCCCGAGAGGGGCATCTGGAACACTGAAGCTTTCTTT.

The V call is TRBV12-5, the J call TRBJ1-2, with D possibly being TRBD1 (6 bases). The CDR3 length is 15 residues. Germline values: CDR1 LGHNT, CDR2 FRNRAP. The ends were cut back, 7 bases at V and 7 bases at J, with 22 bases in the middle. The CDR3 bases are TGTGCTAGTGCCTTTTCCGGGACACATCATCCTGGCTACACCTTC. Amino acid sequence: CASAFSGTHHPGYTF. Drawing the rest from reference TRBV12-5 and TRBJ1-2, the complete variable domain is DARVTQTPRHKVTEMGQEVTMRCQPILGHNTVFWYRQTMMQGLELLAYFRNRAPLDDSGMPKDRFSAEMPDATLATLKIQPSEPRDSAVYFCASAFSGTHHPGYTFGSGTRLTVV.

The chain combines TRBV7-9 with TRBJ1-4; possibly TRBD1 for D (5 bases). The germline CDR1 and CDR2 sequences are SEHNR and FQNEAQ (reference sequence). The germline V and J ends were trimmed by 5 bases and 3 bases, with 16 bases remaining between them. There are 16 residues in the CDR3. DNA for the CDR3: TGTGCCAGCAGCCCCACCGCAGGGACGGCTAATGAAAAACTGTTTTTT. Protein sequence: CASSPTAGTANEKLFF.

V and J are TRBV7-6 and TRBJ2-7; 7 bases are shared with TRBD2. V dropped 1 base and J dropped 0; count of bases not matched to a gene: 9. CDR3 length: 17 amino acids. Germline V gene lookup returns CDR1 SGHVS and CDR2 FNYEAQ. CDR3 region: CASSLVPSGRSSYEQYF. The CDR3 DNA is TGTGCCAGCAGCTTAGTCCCTAGCGGACGAAGCTCCTACGAGCAGTACTTC. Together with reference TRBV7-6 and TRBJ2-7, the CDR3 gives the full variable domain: GAGVSQSPRYKVTKRGQDVALRCDPISGHVSLYWYRQALGQGPEFLTYFNYEAQQDKSGLPNDRFSAERPEGSISTLTIQRTEQRDSAMYRCASSLVPSGRSSYEQYFGPGTRLTVT.

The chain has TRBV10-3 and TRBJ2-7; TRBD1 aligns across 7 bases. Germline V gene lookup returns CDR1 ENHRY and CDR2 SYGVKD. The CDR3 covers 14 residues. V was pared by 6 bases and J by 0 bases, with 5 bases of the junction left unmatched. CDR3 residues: CAIRPGTVSYEQYF. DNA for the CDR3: TGTGCCATCAGACCCGGGACAGTCTCCTACGAGCAGTACTTC.

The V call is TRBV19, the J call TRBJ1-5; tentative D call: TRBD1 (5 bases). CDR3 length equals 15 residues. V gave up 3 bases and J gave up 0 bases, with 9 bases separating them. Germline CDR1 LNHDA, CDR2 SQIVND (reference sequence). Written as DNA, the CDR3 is TGTGCCAGTAGTATTGGGGGGTATAGCAATCAGCCCCAGCATTTT. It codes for CASSIGGYSNQPQHF.

CDR3 nucleotides: TGTGCCAGCAGTGACTTGGTCGAGGGGGTTACGCAGTATTTT. Its protein product is CASSDLVEGVTQYF. The rearrangement uses TRBV2 and TRBJ2-3; possibly TRBD1 for D (6 bases). There are 14 residues in the CDR3. Germline CDR1 and CDR2: SNHLY and FYNNEI. Trimming cost V 3 bases and J 8 bases, with 15 bases left between them.

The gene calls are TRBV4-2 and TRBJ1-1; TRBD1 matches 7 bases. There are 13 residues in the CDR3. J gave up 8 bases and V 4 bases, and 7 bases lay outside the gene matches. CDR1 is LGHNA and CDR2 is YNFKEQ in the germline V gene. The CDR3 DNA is TGTGCCAGCAGCCGCGGGACAGATCAGGAAGCTTTCTTT. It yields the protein CASSRGTDQEAFF.

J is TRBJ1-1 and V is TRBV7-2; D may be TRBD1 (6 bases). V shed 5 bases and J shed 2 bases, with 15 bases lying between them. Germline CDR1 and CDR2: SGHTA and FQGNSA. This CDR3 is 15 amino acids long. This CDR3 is CASSLPGGHNTEAFF. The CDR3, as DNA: TGTGCCAGCAGCCTCCCTGGGGGCCATAACACTGAAGCTTTCTTT.

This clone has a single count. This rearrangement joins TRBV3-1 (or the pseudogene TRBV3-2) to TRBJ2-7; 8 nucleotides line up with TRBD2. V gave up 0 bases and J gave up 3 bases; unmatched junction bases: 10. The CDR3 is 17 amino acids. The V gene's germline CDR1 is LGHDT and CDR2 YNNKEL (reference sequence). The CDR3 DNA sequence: TGTGCCAGCAGCCAAGAAGAAGGGACTAGTGTATTCTACGAGCAGTACTTC. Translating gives CASSQEEGTSVFYEQYF.